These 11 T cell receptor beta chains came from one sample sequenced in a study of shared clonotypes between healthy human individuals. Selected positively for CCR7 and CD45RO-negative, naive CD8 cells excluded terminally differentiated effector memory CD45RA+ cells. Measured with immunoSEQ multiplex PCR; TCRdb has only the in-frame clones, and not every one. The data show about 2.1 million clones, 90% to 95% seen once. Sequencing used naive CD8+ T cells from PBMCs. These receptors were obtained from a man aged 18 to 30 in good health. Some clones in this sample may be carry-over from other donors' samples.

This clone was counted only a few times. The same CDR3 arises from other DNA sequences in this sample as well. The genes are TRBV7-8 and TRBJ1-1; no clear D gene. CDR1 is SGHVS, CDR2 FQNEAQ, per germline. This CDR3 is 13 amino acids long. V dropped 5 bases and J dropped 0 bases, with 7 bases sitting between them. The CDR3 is CASSPTVNTEAFF. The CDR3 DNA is TGTGCCAGCAGCCCCACGGTGAACACTGAAGCTTTCTTT.

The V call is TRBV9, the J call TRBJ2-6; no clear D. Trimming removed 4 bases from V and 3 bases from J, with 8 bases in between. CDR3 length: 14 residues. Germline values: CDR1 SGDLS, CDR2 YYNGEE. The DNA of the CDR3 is TGTGCCAGCAGCCCCCTCTATGGGGCCAACGTCCTGACTTTC. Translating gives CASSPLYGANVLTF.

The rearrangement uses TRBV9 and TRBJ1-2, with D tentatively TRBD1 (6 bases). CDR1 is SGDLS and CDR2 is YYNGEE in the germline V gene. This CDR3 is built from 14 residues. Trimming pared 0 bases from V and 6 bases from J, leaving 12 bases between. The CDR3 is CASSVGGGLNGYTF. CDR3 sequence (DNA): TGTGCCAGCAGCGTAGGTGGGGGCTTGAATGGCTACACCTTC.

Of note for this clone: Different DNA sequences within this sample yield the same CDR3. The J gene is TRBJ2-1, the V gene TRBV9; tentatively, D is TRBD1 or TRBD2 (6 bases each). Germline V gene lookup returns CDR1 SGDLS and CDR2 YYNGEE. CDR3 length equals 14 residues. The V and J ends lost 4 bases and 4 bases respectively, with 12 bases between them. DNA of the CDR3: TGTGCCAGCAGCCCAAGGGGGGCTTACAATGAGCAGTTCTTC. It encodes CASSPRGAYNEQFF.

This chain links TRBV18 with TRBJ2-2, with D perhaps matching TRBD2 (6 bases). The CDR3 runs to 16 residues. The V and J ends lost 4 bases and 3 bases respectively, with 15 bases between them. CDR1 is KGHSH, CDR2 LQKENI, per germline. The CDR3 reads CASSLAGGAYTGELFF. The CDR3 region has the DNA TGTGCCAGCTCACTCGCCGGCGGGGCCTACACCGGGGAGCTGTTTTTT.

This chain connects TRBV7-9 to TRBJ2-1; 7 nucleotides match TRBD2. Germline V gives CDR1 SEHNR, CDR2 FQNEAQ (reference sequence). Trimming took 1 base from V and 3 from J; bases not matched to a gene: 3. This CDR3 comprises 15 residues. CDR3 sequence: CASSLVGLHYNEQFF. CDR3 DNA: TGTGCCAGCAGCTTAGTGGGACTACACTACAATGAGCAGTTCTTC.

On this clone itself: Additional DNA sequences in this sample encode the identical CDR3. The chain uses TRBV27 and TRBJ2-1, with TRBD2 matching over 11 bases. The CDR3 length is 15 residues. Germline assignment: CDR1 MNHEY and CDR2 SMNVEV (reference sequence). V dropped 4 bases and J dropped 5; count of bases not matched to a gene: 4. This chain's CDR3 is CASSSGTSGHNEQFF. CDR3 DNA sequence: TGTGCCAGCAGTTCAGGGACTAGCGGCCACAATGAGCAGTTCTTC.

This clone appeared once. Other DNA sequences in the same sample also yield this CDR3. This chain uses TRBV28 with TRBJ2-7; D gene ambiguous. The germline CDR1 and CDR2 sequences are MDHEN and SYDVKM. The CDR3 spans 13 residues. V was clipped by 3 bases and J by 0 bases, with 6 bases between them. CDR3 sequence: CASSLAASYEQYF. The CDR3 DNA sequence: TGTGCCAGCAGTTTGGCGGCCTCCTACGAGCAGTACTTC.

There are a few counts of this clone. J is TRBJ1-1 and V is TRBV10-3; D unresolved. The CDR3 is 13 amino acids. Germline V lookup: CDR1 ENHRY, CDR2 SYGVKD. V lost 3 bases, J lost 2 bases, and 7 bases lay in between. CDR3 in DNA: TGTGCCATCAGTGACGGGGTCAACACTGAAGCTTTCTTT. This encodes CAISDGVNTEAFF.

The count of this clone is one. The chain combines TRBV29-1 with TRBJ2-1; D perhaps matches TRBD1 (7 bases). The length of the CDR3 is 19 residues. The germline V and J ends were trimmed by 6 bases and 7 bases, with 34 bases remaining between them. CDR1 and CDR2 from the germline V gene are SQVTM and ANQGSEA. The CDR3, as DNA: TGCAGCGTGAAGGGGCTCAATAAGGAAGGAGGGGGCAGCTGGAATGAGCAGTTCTTC. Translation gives CSVKGLNKEGGGSWNEQFF.

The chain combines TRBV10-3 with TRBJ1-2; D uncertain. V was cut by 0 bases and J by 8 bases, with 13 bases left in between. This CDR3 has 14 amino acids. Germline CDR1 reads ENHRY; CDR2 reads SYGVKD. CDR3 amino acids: CAISESRPSGGYTF. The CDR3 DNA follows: TGTGCCATCAGTGAGTCTCGCCCGTCGGGAGGCTACACCTTC.